Shown below are 6 T cell receptor beta chains from a single sample sequenced in a study of blood T cell repertoires in COVID-19. Some clones are missing from TCRdb's copy, which holds only in-frame ones; the method was immunoSEQ multiplex PCR. The table has hundreds of thousands of clones, roughly 90% seen once. Sequencing was performed on peripheral blood. Every receptor here comes from a woman younger than 45 with active or convalescent COVID-19.

This clone was recorded a few times. This chain connects TRBV18 to TRBJ1-1, with 8 bases aligning to TRBD1. Germline lookup yields CDR1 KGHSH and CDR2 LQKENI. The CDR3 has 14 residues. With V trimmed by 4 bases and J by 6 bases, 7 bases remained unmatched. In nucleotides, the CDR3 is TGTGCCAGCTCACGAGAACGGACAGGGTCTGAAGCTTTCTTT. Its translation: CASSRERTGSEAFF.

The chain uses TRBV10-1 and TRBJ2-6; no reliable D call. Trimming left V 0 bases short and J 0 bases short, with 6 bases between. CDR1 and CDR2 from the germline V gene are WNHNN and SYGVQD (reference sequence). The CDR3 has 16 amino acids. The CDR3: CASSESDNSGANVLTF. DNA for the CDR3: TGCGCCAGCAGTGAGTCCGACAACTCTGGGGCCAACGTCCTGACTTTC.

The chain recombines TRBV5-1 with TRBJ2-2, with TRBD2 identical over 9 bases. This CDR3 region has 16 residues. Germline V CDR1 and CDR2: SGHRS, YFSETQ. Trimming took 7 bases from V and 4 from J; bases not matched to a gene: 11. CDR3 region: CASHRGSGGPTGELFF. The CDR3 coding sequence is TGCGCCAGCCACCGAGGGAGCGGGGGGCCCACCGGGGAGCTGTTTTTT.

The chain recombines TRBV5-1 with TRBJ2-2; D uncertain. V gave up 9 bases and J gave up 0 bases, with 12 bases separating them. This CDR3 region has 14 residues. Germline V lookup: CDR1 SGHRS, CDR2 YFSETQ. The CDR3 here is CATKAYANTGELFF. CDR3 DNA: TGCGCCACCAAAGCATACGCGAACACCGGGGAGCTGTTTTTT. Looking up the rest from reference TRBV5-1 and TRBJ2-2 gives the full variable domain: KAGVTQTPRYLIKTRGQQVTLSCSPISGHRSVSWYQQTPGQGLQFLFEYFSETQRNKGNFPGRFSGRQFSNSRSEMNVSTLELGDSALYLCATKAYANTGELFFGEGSRLTVL.

The V call is TRBV19, the J call TRBJ2-2, with D unclear. Germline V gene lookup returns CDR1 LNHDA and CDR2 SQIVND (reference sequence). V lost 5 bases and J 3 bases, leaving 13 bases between the germline ends. The CDR3 length is 15 residues. CDR3 sequence: CASSGSGWDTGELFF. The DNA of the CDR3 is TGTGCCAGTAGTGGTTCCGGGTGGGACACCGGGGAGCTGTTTTTT. The whole variable domain, remainder taken from reference TRBV19 and TRBJ2-2, is DGGITQSPKYLFRKEGQNVTLSCEQNLNHDAMYWYRQDPGQGLRLIYYSQIVNDFQKGDIAEGYSVSREKKESFPLTVTSAQKNPTAFYLCASSGSGWDTGELFFGEGSRLTVL.

The CDR3 DNA sequence: TGCAGCGTAGCGGGATTCATGAACACTGAAGCTTTCTTT. Its protein product is CSVAGFMNTEAFF. The V and J genes are TRBV29-1 and TRBJ1-1; D remains unclear. The CDR3 runs to 13 residues. The germline V gene has CDR1 SQVTM and CDR2 ANQGSEA. The V and J ends lost 6 bases and 0 bases respectively, with 11 bases between them.